Listed below are T cell receptor beta chains from one sample, sequenced in a study of CD8 T cells in Susac syndrome. A single record per CDR3 protein comes from TCRdb applying MiXCR to the immunoSEQ multiplex PCR reads. The table includes hundreds of thousands of distinct CDR3 sequences, about 96% detected once. Sequenced input: CD4+ T cells from PBMCs. The source of these receptors is a human donor with Susac syndrome. CDR3s include the opening cysteine and the closing phenylalanine or tryptophan. D genes are given only for firm matches. Size is omitted from some rows. Given values are once, few, many or a class for expanded clones.

size,J,V,D,DNA,CDR3
-,TRBJ1-2,TRBV6-6,-,TGTGCCAGCAATAGTCGCGCGGAGGGAGACTATGGCTACACCTTC,CASNSRAEGDYGYTF
-,TRBJ2-1,TRBV12-3/TRBV12-4,TRBD1,TGTGCCAGCAGTCCCATCGGGACAGGATACAATGAGCAGTTCTTC,CASSPIGTGYNEQFF
-,TRBJ2-1,TRBV7-8,TRBD2,TGTGCCAGCAGGGGGGGGAAATCCTACAATGAGCAGTTCTTC,CASRGGKSYNEQFF
-,TRBJ2-5,TRBV4-1,-,TGCGCCAGCAGCGACGGGAGTGAGGTTTGGGAGACCCAGTACTTC,CASSDGSEVWETQYF
-,TRBJ2-1,TRBV5-4,TRBD2,TGTGCCAGCAGCTTGGGAGGACTAGCGGGCTCCTACAATGAGCAGTTCTTC,CASSLGGLAGSYNEQFF
-,TRBJ2-1,TRBV20-1,TRBD2,TGCAGTACTAGCGTCTACAATGAGCAGTTCTTC,CSTSVYNEQFF
-,TRBJ2-5,TRBV2,-,TGTGCCTCTATGTTCGCAGAGACCCAGTACTTC,CASMFAETQYF
-,TRBJ1-2,TRBV12-3/TRBV12-4,-,TGTGCCAGCAGTTTAGTACAGCCGAACTTAGGCTACACCTTC,CASSLVQPNLGYTF
-,TRBJ1-1,TRBV6-5,-,TGTGCCAGCAGTTACAGAACTGAAGCTTTCTTT,CASSYRTEAFF
once,TRBJ1-1,TRBV18,-,TGTGCCAGCTCACCGACAGTGGCTAACACTGAAGCTTTCTTT,CASSPTVANTEAFF
-,TRBJ2-5,TRBV3-1,TRBD2,TGTGCCAGCAGCCAACTTAGCGGGACTTACCAAGAGACCCAGTACTTC,CASSQLSGTYQETQYF
-,TRBJ2-2,TRBV27,-,TGTGCCAGCAGTTTCAGGGAGCAGTACACCGGGGAGCTGTTTTTT,CASSFREQYTGELFF
-,TRBJ1-5,TRBV24-1,-,TGTGCCACCACCCCGGGGGGAACCAATCAGCCCCAGCATTTT,CATTPGGTNQPQHF
-,TRBJ2-7,TRBV20-1,TRBD1,TGCAGTGCTAGCCCGGGACAGGACTCCTACGAGCAGTACTTC,CSASPGQDSYEQYF
-,TRBJ1-1,TRBV30,-,TGTGCCTGGAGTTGGGCCCGGGCCTTGAACACTGAAGCTTTCTTT,CAWSWARALNTEAFF
-,TRBJ1-1,TRBV7-8,-,TGTGCCAGCAGCGCCACGTTCACTGAAGCTTTCTTT,CASSATFTEAFF
-,TRBJ2-1,TRBV20-1,TRBD2,TGCAGTGCCCACCTTAGCGGGAGCAGTGCGGTCTTC,CSAHLSGSSAVF
-,TRBJ1-5,TRBV4-2,-,TGTGCCAGCAGCCAAGAGTCACCATATAGCAATCAGCCCCAGCATTTT,CASSQESPYSNQPQHF
-,TRBJ1-1,TRBV12-3/TRBV12-4,-,TGTGCCAGCAGTACCACGGGACACGCGATCACTGAAGCTTTCTTT,CASSTTGHAITEAFF
-,TRBJ2-7,TRBV12-5,-,TGTGCTAGTGGTTTGTTCCGGGACAGAACTAGCGGAGTCACGGCCGAGCAGTACTTC,CASGLFRDRTSGVTAEQYF